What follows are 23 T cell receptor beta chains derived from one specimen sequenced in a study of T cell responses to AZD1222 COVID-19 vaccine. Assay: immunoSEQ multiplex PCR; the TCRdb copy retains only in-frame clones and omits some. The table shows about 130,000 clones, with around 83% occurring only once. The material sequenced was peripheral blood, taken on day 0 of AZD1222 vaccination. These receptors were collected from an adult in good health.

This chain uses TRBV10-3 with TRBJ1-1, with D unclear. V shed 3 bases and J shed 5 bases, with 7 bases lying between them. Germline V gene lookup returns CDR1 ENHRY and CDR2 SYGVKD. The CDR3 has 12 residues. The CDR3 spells CAISDGETEAFF. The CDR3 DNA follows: TGTGCCATCAGTGACGGGGAGACTGAAGCTTTCTTT.

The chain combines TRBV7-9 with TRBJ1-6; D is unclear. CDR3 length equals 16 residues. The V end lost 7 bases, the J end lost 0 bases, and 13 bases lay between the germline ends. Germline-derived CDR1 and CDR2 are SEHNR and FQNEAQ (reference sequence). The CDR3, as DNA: TGTGCCAGCAATCTCGACCGGAGCTCCTATAATTCACCCCTCCACTTT. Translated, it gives CASNLDRSSYNSPLHF.

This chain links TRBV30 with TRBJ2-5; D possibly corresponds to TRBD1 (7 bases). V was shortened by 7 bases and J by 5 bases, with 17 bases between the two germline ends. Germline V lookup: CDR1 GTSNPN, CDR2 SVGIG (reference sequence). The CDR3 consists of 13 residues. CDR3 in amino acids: CASDQGGGETQYF. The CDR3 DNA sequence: TGTGCCTCAGATCAGGGGGGTGGCGAGACCCAGTACTTC.

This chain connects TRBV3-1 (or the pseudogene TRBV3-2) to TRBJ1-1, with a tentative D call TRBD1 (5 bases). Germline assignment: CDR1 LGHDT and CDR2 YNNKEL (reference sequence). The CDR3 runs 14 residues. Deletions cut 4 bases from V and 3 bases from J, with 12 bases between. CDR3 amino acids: CASSPLGRDTEAFF. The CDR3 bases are TGTGCCAGCAGCCCCTTGGGCAGGGACACTGAAGCTTTCTTT.

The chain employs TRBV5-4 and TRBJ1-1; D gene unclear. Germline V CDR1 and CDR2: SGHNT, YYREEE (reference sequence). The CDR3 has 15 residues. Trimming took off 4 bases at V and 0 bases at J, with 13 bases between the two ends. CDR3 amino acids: CASSRSENMNTEAFF. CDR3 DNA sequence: TGTGCCAGCAGCCGTTCAGAGAATATGAACACTGAAGCTTTCTTT.

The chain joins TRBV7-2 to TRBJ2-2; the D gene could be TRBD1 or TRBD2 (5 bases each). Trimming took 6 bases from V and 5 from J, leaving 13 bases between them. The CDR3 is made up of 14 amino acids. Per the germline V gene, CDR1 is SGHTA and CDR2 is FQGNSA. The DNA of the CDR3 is TGTGCCAGCAGGAGGGAAGGGGAAACCGGGGAGCTGTTTTTT. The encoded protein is CASRREGETGELFF.

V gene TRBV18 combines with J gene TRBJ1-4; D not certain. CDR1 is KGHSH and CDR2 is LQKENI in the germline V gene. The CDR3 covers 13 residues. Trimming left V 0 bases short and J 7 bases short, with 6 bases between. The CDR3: CASSPPIGEKLFF. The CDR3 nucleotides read TGTGCCAGCTCACCACCGATAGGTGAAAAACTGTTTTTT.

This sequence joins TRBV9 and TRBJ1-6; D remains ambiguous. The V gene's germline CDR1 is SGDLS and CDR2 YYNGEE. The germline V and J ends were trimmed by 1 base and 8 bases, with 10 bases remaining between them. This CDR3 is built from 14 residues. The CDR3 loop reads CASSVSLMDSPLHF. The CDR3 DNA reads TGTGCCAGCAGCGTATCGCTCATGGATTCACCCCTCCACTTT. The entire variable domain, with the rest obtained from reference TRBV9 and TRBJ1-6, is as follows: DSGVTQTPKHLITATGQRVTLRCSPRSGDLSVYWYQQSLDQGLQFLIQYYNGEERAKGNILERFSAQQFPDLHSELNLSSLELGDSALYFCASSVSLMDSPLHFGNGTRLTVT.

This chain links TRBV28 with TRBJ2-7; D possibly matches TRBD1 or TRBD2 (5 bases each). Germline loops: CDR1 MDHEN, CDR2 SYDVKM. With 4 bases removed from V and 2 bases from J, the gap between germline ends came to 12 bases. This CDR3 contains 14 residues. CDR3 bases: TGTGCCAGCAGTTCCGGGACGGTAACCTACGAGCAGTACTTC. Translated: CASSSGTVTYEQYF. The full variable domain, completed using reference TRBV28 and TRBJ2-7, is DVKVTQSSRYLVKRTGEKVFLECVQDMDHENMFWYRQDPGLGLRLIYFSYDVKMKEKGDIPEGYSVSREKKERFSLILESASTNQTSMYLCASSSGTVTYEQYFGPGTRLTVT.

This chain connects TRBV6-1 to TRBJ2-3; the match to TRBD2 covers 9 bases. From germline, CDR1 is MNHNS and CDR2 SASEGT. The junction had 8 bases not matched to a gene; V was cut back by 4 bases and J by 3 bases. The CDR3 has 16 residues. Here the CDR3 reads CASSAGRGRGTDTQYF. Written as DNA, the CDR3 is TGTGCCAGCAGTGCGGGCCGCGGGAGGGGGACAGATACGCAGTATTTT.

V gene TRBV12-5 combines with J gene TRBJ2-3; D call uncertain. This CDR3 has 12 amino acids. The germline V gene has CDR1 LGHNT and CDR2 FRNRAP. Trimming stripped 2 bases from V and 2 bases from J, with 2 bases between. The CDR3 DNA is TGTGCTAGTGGTTTGAACACAGATACGCAGTATTTT. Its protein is CASGLNTDTQYF.

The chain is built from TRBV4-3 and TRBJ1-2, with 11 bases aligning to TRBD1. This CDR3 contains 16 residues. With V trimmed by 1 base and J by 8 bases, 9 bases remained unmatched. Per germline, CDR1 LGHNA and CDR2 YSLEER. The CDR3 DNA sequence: TGCGCCAGCAGCCAAGGGACAGGGGGCATTCTGGAGGGCTACACCTTC. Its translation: CASSQGTGGILEGYTF.

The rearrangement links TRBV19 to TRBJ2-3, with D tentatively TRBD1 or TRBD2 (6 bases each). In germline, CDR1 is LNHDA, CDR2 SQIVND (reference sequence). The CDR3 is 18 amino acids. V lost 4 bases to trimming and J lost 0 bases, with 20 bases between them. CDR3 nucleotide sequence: TGTGCCAGTAGTAGGGGACTCCGAGGACAGTCTAGCACAGATACGCAGTATTTT. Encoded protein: CASSRGLRGQSSTDTQYF.

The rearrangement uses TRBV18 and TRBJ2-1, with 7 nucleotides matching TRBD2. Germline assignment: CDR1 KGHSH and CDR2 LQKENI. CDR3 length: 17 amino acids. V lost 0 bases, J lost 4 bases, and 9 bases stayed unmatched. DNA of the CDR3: TGTGCCAGCTCACCACCGGTGGCGGGAGTTTCTTACAATGAGCAGTTCTTC. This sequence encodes CASSPPVAGVSYNEQFF.

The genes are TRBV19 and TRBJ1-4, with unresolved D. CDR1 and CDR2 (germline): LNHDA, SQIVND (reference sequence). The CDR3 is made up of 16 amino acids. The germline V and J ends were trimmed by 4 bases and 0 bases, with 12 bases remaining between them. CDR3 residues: CASSNFQPATNEKLFF. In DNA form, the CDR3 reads TGTGCCAGTAGTAATTTCCAGCCTGCAACTAATGAAAAACTGTTTTTT.

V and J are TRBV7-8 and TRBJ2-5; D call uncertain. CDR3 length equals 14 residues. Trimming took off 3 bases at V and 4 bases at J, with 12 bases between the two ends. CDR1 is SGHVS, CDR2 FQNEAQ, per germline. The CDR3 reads CASSFPLIGETQYF. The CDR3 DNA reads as TGTGCCAGCAGCTTCCCTTTAATTGGAGAGACCCAGTACTTC.

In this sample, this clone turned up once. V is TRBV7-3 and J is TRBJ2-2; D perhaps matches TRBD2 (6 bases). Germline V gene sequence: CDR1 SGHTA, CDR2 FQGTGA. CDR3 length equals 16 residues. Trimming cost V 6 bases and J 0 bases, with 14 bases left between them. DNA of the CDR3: TGTGCCAGCAGTCCGTACGGCGGGGCGAACACCGGGGAGCTGTTTTTT. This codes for CASSPYGGANTGELFF.

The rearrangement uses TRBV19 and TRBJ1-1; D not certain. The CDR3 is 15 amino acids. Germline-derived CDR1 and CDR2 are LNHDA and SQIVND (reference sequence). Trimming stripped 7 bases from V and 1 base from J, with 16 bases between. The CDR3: CASTKSWAANTEAFF. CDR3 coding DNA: TGTGCCAGTACCAAAAGTTGGGCGGCGAACACTGAAGCTTTCTTT. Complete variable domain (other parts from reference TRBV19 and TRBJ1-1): DGGITQSPKYLFRKEGQNVTLSCEQNLNHDAMYWYRQDPGQGLRLIYYSQIVNDFQKGDIAEGYSVSREKKESFPLTVTSAQKNPTAFYLCASTKSWAANTEAFFGQGTRLTVV.

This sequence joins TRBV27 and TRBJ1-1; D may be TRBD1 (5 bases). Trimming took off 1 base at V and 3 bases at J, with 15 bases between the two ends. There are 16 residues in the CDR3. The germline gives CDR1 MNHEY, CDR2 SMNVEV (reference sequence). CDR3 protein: CASSLFSAGRYTEAFF. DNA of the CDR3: TGTGCCAGCAGTTTATTTTCGGCAGGGCGGTACACTGAAGCTTTCTTT.

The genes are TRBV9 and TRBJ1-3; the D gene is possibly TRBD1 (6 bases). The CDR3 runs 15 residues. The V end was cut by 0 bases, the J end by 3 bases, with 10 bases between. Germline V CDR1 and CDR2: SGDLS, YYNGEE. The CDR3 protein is CASSVEGRGGNTIYF. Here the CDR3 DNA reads TGTGCCAGCAGCGTAGAAGGCAGGGGTGGAAACACCATATATTTT.

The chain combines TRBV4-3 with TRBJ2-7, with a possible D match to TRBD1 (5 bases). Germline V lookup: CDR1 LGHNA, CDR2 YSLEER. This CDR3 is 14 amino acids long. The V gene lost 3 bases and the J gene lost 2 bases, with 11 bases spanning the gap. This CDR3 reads CASSQHQGTYEQYF. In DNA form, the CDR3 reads TGCGCCAGCAGCCAGCACCAGGGAACCTACGAGCAGTACTTC.

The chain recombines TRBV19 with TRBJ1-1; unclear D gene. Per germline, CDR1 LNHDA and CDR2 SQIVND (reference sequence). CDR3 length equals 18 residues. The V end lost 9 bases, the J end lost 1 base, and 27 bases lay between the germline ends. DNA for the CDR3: TGTGCCAGCCTTTCAGATGGGCGCCACGGAATAAAGAACACTGAAGCTTTCTTT. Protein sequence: CASLSDGRHGIKNTEAFF.

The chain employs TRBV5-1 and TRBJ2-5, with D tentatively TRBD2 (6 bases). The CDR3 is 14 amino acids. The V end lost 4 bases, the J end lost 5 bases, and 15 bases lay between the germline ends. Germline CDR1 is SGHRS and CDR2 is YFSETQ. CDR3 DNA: TGCGCCAGCAGCACAGGAGGGGCCGCGGAGACCCAGTACTTC. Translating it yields CASSTGGAAETQYF.